These T cell receptor beta chains were read from a single sample in a study of vaccination effects on CD4 cells after COVID-19. Their cognate antigens are unknown. Clones were read by immunoSEQ multiplex PCR, and TCRdb kept only the in-frame ones, dropping some. The repertoire consists of 70,000 or so clones, with over 65% occurring once and the leading ten covering 5%. This material consisted of CD4+ T cells from PBMCs cultured with HIV peptides, taken before COVID-19 vaccination. These receptors were taken from a human donor who had a prior SARS-CoV-2 infection. Both conserved end residues are part of each CDR3. Fields, in order: clone size, J gene, D gene, V gene, CDR3 DNA, CDR3 protein. D genes are given only for firm matches. Clone size appears in some rows only: once, few, many, or a class for an expanded clone.

>NA|TRBJ2-1|NA|TRBV7-8
TGTGCCAGCAGCTTTTCGGAGCCCTACAATGAGCAGTTCTTC
CASSFSEPYNEQFF
>few|TRBJ2-7|NA|TRBV11-2
TGTGCCAGCAGCCCTGACAGGAAATACTACGAGCAGTACTTC
CASSPDRKYYEQYF
>once|TRBJ2-2|TRBD2|TRBV7-3
TGTGCCAGCAGCCCCCGAGGGATAGCGGGGGGGGCCGGGGAGCTGTTTTTT
CASSPRGIAGGAGELFF
>NA|TRBJ1-1|NA|TRBV10-3
TGTGCCATCAGTGACACTCAGAACACTGAAGCTTTCTTT
CAISDTQNTEAFF
>NA|TRBJ1-1|NA|TRBV18
TGTGCCAGCTCACCACCTGGACATATGAACACTGAAGCTTTCTTT
CASSPPGHMNTEAFF
>NA|TRBJ2-1|TRBD2|TRBV11-1
TGTGCCAGCAGCCCTGGACTAGCGGGGAGCAATGAGCAGTTCTTC
CASSPGLAGSNEQFF
>NA|TRBJ1-2|NA|TRBV29-1
TGCAGCGTTGAGGCAGCTAACTATGGCTACACCTTC
CSVEAANYGYTF
>NA|TRBJ2-3|NA|TRBV21-1
TGTGCCAGCAGCCCGATCCGGACAAGGGGTCGACTCAGCCCAGATACGCAGTATTTT
CASSPIRTRGRLSPDTQYF
>NA|TRBJ1-2|TRBD1|TRBV2
TGTGCCAGCAGCGCCCAAGACAGGGGAAGGGACTATGGCTACACCTTC
CASSAQDRGRDYGYTF
>few|TRBJ2-2|NA|TRBV6-5
TGTGCCAGCAGACTAGGGACCGGGGAGCTGTTTTTT
CASRLGTGELFF
>NA|TRBJ2-1|TRBD2|TRBV6-5
TGTGCCAGCAGTTACTCGAGACTAGCGGGATGGTTCTTC
CASSYSRLAGWFF
>NA|TRBJ2-1|NA|TRBV6-6
TGTGCCAGCAGTTACTGGGATGAGCAGTTCTTC
CASSYWDEQFF
>NA|TRBJ2-7|NA|TRBV12-3/TRBV12-4
TGTGCCAGCAGTTTGGAGGGTGGATACGAGCAGTACTTC
CASSLEGGYEQYF
>NA|TRBJ2-5|TRBD2|TRBV7-9
TGTGCCAGCAGCTTAGGTCGAGCTAGCGGGCCGTCCTGGGAGACCCAGTACTTC
CASSLGRASGPSWETQYF
>NA|TRBJ1-6|TRBD1|TRBV19
TGTGCCAGTAGCCCCTGGGGGACAGGGAATTCACCCCTCCACTTT
CASSPWGTGNSPLHF
>NA|TRBJ1-2|NA|TRBV30
TGTGCCTGGAGTGTACTTAGCGCTTGGGGGAACTATGGCTACACCTTC
CAWSVLSAWGNYGYTF
>NA|TRBJ1-1|NA|TRBV7-9
TGTGCCAGCAGCTTAGGGGGGGGCTACGGCACTGAAGCTTTCTTT
CASSLGGGYGTEAFF
>NA|TRBJ1-1|NA|TRBV6-2/TRBV6-3
TGTGCCAGCAGTTACAAGGGTTTGGTAGCTTTCTTT
CASSYKGLVAFF
>NA|TRBJ2-7|TRBD2|TRBV5-1
TGCGCCAGCAGCCTATTAGCGGGATCCTACGAGCAGTACTTC
CASSLLAGSYEQYF
>NA|TRBJ1-2|NA|TRBV6-4
TGTGCCAGCAGTGCGGCAGGGAACTATGGCTACACCTTC
CASSAAGNYGYTF
>NA|TRBJ2-3|TRBD2|TRBV7-9
TGTGCCAGCAGCTCCCCTAGCGGGATTTTCACAGATACGCAGTATTTT
CASSSPSGIFTDTQYF
>few|TRBJ2-1|TRBD2|TRBV27
TGTGCCAGCTCGGGGGGGAGGCCCCGCGGGTTGGACAATGAGCAGTTCTTC
CASSGGRPRGLDNEQFF
>NA|TRBJ1-6|NA|TRBV5-6
TGTGCCAGCAGCTTTTACAACTCACCCCTCCACTTT
CASSFYNSPLHF
>NA|TRBJ2-5|NA|TRBV29-1
TGCAGCGTTGAGTTCGGCGGGGAGACCCAGTACTTC
CSVEFGGETQYF
>many|TRBJ2-2|NA|TRBV27
TGTGCCAGCAGATTTTCTAGGAACACCGGGGAGCTGTTTTTT
CASRFSRNTGELFF
>few|TRBJ1-1|TRBD1|TRBV2
TGTGCCAGCAAAAGGGGGGACAGAGCCACTGAAGCTTTCTTT
CASKRGDRATEAFF
>NA|TRBJ2-5|NA|TRBV5-8
TGTGCCAGCAGCTTCAGGGTTCAGGAAGAGACCCAGTACTTC
CASSFRVQEETQYF
>NA|TRBJ2-3|NA|TRBV30
TGTGCCTGGATTAGCCCTAGCACAGATACGCAGTATTTT
CAWISPSTDTQYF
>NA|TRBJ2-1|TRBD2|TRBV7-2
TGTGCCAGCACCCACAGTGGGGCTAGCGGGTTGTTAGAGCAGTTCTTC
CASTHSGASGLLEQFF
>NA|TRBJ2-3|NA|TRBV10-3
TGTGCCACCTGGGAAAACAGGGACCACACAGATACGCAGTATTTT
CATWENRDHTDTQYF
>NA|TRBJ2-5|TRBD1|TRBV3-1/TRBV3-2
TGTGCCAGCAGCCCCCAAGGGACAGGACGGGGAGAGACCCAGTACTTC
CASSPQGTGRGETQYF
>NA|TRBJ1-5|NA|TRBV3-1/TRBV3-2
TGTGCCAGCAGCCTTGGACAGTTTGATTCTGCCCAGCATTTT
CASSLGQFDSAQHF
>NA|TRBJ2-5|NA|TRBV6-5
TGTGCCACCCAATGGGCAGGGAGCCTCCAAGAGACCCAGTACTTC
CATQWAGSLQETQYF
>NA|TRBJ2-1|NA|TRBV2
TGTGCCAGCAGTGAAGCTGGGAGGAGCGTGGAGCAGTTCTTC
CASSEAGRSVEQFF
>few|TRBJ2-3|NA|TRBV24-1
TGTGCCACCAGTGATCCCGCTACCACAGATACGCAGTATTTT
CATSDPATTDTQYF
>few|TRBJ1-2|NA|TRBV10-3
TGTGCCATCAGTGAGGGCAGGGGAAGGGATGGCTACACCTTC
CAISEGRGRDGYTF
>NA|TRBJ2-2|TRBD1|TRBV12-5
TGTGCTAGTGGTTTGGGCCGGGACAGCATCAACACCGGGGAGCTGTTTTTT
CASGLGRDSINTGELFF
>NA|TRBJ2-1|NA|TRBV4-2
TGTGCCAGCAGCCAAGACCCACAGAACAATGAGCAGTTCTTC
CASSQDPQNNEQFF
>NA|TRBJ2-3|NA|TRBV23-1
TGCGCCAGCAGTCAGCGTCATCTACTGCCAGATACGCAGTATTTT
CASSQRHLLPDTQYF
>NA|TRBJ1-6|TRBD1|TRBV10-3
TGTGCCACCAACTCCCAGGGGGGCGGTTCTAATTCACCCCTCCACTTT
CATNSQGGGSNSPLHF
>NA|TRBJ1-2|NA|TRBV5-1
TGCGCCAGCAGCTTCTCTCTGGGGGGCTATGGCTACACCTTC
CASSFSLGGYGYTF
>NA|TRBJ2-5|NA|TRBV5-4
TGTGCCAGCAGCTTGGAGGTGGATGGGACCCAGTACTTC
CASSLEVDGTQYF
>NA|TRBJ2-1|NA|TRBV28
TGTGCCAGCAGTACCACGCATGAGCAGTTCTTC
CASSTTHEQFF
>NA|TRBJ1-2|TRBD1|TRBV30
TGTGCCTGCACCCCGGGACAGAGCTATGGCTACACCTTC
CACTPGQSYGYTF
>NA|TRBJ2-3|NA|TRBV27
TGTGCCAGCACAACCGGGACTGTGGCTAGCACAGATACGCAGTATTTT
CASTTGTVASTDTQYF
>NA|TRBJ2-7|NA|TRBV2
TGTGCCAGCAGACAACAGGGAGTCGAGCAGTACTTC
CASRQQGVEQYF
>NA|TRBJ1-1|NA|TRBV6-5
TGTGCCAGCAGCAGTTACGGCCGAAACACTGAAGCTTTCTTT
CASSSYGRNTEAFF
>NA|TRBJ2-1|NA|TRBV7-3
TGTGCCAGCAGCTCAAGGCTGGGGCCCTACAATGAGCAGTTCTTC
CASSSRLGPYNEQFF